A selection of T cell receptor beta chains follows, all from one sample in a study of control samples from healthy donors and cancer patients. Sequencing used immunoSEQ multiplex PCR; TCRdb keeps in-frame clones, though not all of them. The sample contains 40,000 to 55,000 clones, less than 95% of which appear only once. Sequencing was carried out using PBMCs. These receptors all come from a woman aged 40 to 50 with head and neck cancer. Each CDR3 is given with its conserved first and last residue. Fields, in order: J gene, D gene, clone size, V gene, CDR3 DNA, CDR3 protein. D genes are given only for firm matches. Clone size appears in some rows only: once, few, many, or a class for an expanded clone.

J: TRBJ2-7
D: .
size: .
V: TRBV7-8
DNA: TGTGCCAGCAGCTTAGTAACAGGTGCACACGAGCAGTACTTC
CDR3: CASSLVTGAHEQYF

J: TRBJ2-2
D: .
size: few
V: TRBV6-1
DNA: TGTGCCAGCAGTGAAGCGTCCCACGGGGAGCTGTTTTTT
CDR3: CASSEASHGELFF

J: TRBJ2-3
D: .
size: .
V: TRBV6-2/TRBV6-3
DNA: TGTGCCAGCAGTTTAGTGTCGGATACGCAGTATTTT
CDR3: CASSLVSDTQYF

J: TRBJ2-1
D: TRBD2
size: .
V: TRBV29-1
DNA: TGCAGCGTTGAAGGGACTAGCGGGAACAATGAGCAGTTCTTC
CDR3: CSVEGTSGNNEQFF

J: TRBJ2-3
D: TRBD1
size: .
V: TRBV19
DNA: TGTGCCGCAGCGTCGCGACAGGGCCTAAGCACAGATACGCAGTATTTT
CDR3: CAAASRQGLSTDTQYF

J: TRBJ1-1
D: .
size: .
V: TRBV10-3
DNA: TGTGCCATCAGACCCGGGGCTCCCAAGGACACTGAAGCTTTCTTT
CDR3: CAIRPGAPKDTEAFF

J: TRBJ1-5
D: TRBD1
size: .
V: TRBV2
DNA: TGTGCCAGCACCAGCACCCTACAGGGGGGTCGTAATCAGCCCCAGCATTTT
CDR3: CASTSTLQGGRNQPQHF

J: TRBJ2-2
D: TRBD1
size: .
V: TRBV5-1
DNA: TGCGCCAGCAGCTGGGGACAGAGCGGGGAGCTGTTTTTT
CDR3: CASSWGQSGELFF

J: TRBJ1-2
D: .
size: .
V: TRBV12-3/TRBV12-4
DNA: TGTGCCAGCAGTGGGGGGGTCGGGTATGGCTACACCTTC
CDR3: CASSGGVGYGYTF

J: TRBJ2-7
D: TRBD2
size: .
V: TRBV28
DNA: TGTGCCACTTGCACGGACCTAGTCCCGCTAGCGGGCGAGCAGTACTTC
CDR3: CATCTDLVPLAGEQYF

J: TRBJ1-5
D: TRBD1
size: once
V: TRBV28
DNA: TGTGCCAGCAGTTTTCGGGGACAGGGTCAGGATCAGCCCCAGCATTTT
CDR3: CASSFRGQGQDQPQHF

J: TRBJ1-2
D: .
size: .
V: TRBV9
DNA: TGTGCCAGCAGCCCTTCGGCGACACAACCCTATGGCTACACCTTC
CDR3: CASSPSATQPYGYTF

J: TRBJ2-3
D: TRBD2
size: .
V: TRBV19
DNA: TGTGCCAGTAGTAGCGAGCGGGGATTTGGGAGTACGCAGTATTTT
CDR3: CASSSERGFGSTQYF

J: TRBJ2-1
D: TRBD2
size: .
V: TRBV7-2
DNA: TGTGCCAGCAGCCCACGACGGACTAGCGGGTTTGAGCAGTTCTTC
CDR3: CASSPRRTSGFEQFF

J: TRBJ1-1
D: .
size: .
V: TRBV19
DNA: TGTGCCAGTAGTATAGTTTTTAGTAAGCGGTTAAACACTGAAGCTTTCTTT
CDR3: CASSIVFSKRLNTEAFF

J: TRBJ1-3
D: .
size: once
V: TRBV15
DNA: TGTGCCACCAGCAGAGATCTCGGGACAGGAAACACCATATATTTT
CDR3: CATSRDLGTGNTIYF

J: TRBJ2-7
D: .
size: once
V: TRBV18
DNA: TGTGCCAGCTCATCCCCCGTCGAGCAGTACTTC
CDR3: CASSSPVEQYF

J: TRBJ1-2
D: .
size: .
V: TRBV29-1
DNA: TGCAGCGTTGAAGCCCAAGACAGAGTGTATGGCTACACCTTC
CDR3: CSVEAQDRVYGYTF

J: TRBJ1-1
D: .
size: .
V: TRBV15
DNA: TGTGCCACCAGCAGATCCCCCCCCGGTGGGGGGGTGTCCGAAGCTTTCTTT
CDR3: CATSRSPPGGGVSEAFF

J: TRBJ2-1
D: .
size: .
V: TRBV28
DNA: TGTGGCACTCAGGGGGGCTGGGATGAGCAGTTCTTC
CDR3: CGTQGGWDEQFF

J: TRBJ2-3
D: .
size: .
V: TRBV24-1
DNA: TGTGCCACCGCCGGAAGCACAGATACGCAGTATTTT
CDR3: CATAGSTDTQYF

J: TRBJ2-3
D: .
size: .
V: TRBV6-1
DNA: TGTGCCAGCAGTGAAGTGAGCGCGAACACAGATACGCAGTATTTT
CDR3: CASSEVSANTDTQYF

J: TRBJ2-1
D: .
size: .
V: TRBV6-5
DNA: TGTGCCAGCAGTTACTCTCTCGGAAATGAGCAGTTCTTC
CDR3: CASSYSLGNEQFF

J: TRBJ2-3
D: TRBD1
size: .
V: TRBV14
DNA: TGTGCCAGCAGCAGATGGGGGACAGGGGGAACAGATACGCAGTATTTT
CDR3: CASSRWGTGGTDTQYF

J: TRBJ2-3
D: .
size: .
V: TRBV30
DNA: TGTGCCTGGAGTGTGCAGGGGTTATCGGATACGCAGTATTTT
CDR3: CAWSVQGLSDTQYF

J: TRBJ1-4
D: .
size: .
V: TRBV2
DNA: TGTGCCGTCGGGGCTACCATACGGGAAAAACTGTTTTTT
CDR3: CAVGATIREKLFF

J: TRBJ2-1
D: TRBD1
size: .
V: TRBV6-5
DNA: TGTGCCAGCACAGGGGGCAATGAGCAGTTCTTC
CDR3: CASTGGNEQFF

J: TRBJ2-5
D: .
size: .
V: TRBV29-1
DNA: TGCAGCGTTGGTGAACGGGGGCTGGAAAAAGAGACCCAGTACTTC
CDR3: CSVGERGLEKETQYF

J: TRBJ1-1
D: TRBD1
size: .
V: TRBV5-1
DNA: TGCGCCAGCAGCTTCGCAGGGGGAATGACTGAAGCTTTCTTT
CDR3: CASSFAGGMTEAFF

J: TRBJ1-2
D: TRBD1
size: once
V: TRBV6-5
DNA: TGTGCCAGCACTCAACAGGGGGACTATGGCTACACCTTC
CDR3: CASTQQGDYGYTF

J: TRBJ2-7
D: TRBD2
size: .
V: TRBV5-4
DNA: TGTGCCAGCAGCCGCCCGGGACTAGCGGGGGCGGACTACGAGCAGTACTTC
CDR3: CASSRPGLAGADYEQYF

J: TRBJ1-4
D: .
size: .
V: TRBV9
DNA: TGTGCCAGCAGCGTATTGTCAGGGGTTAATGAAAAACTGTTTTTT
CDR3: CASSVLSGVNEKLFF

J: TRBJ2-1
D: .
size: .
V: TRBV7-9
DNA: TGTGCCAGCAGCTTAAGCCTAGCCAATGAGCAGTTCTTC
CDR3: CASSLSLANEQFF

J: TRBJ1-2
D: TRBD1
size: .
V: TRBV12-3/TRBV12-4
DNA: TGTGCCAGCAGTCCAAGGGACAGGGTCGGCTACACCTTC
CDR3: CASSPRDRVGYTF

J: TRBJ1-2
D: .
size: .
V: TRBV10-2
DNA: TGCGCCAGCAGTGCGGCTAACTATGGCTACACCTTC
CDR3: CASSAANYGYTF

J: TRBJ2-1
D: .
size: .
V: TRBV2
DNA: TGTGCCAGCAGCACACCCCTTGCAAGTACCAATGAGCAGTTCTTC
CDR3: CASSTPLASTNEQFF

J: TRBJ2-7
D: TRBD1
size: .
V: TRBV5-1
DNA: TGCGCCAGCAGCGCAAACGGACAGGGGAACGAGCAGTACTTC
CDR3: CASSANGQGNEQYF